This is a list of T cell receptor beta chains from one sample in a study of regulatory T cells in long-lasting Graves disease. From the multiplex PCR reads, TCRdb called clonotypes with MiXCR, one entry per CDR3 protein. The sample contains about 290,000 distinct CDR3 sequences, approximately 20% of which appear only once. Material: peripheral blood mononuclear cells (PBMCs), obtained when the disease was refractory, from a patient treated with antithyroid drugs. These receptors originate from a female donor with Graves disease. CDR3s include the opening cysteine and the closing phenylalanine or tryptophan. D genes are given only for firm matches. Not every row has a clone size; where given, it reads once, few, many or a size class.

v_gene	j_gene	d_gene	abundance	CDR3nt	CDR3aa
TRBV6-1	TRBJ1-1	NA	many	TGTGCCAGCTTTCAAGGGGGTAACACTGAAGCTTTCTTT	CASFQGGNTEAFF
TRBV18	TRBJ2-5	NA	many	TGTGCCAGCTCAGTCGACAGGCCTCAAGAGACCCAGTACTTC	CASSVDRPQETQYF
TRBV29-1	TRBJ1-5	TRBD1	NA	TGCAGCGTTGTCTTAGGGGGCCCCTCTAGCAATCAGCCCCAGCATTTT	CSVVLGGPSSNQPQHF
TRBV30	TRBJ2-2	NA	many	TGTGCCTGGAGTGGGACCGGGGAGCTGTTTTTT	CAWSGTGELFF
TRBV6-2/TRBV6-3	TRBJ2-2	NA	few	TGTGCCAGCAGTGAGGGACGGATGAACACCGGGGAGCTGTTTTTT	CASSEGRMNTGELFF
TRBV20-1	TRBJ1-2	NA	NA	TGCGGGACGTACAGGGACTATGGCTACACCTTC	CGTYRDYGYTF
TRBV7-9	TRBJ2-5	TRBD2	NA	TGTGCCAGCTGTGCGTTCCTTGGGACTAGCGGGAGAAGACCCGGGGAGACCCAGTACTTC	CASCAFLGTSGRRPGETQYF
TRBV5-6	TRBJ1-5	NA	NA	TGTGCCAGCAGCTTGAACGGTGGCAATCAGCCCCAGCATTTT	CASSLNGGNQPQHF
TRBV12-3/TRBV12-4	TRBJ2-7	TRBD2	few	TGTGCCAGCAGTTTCCGCCCAGCGGGAGACCCCTACGAGCAGTACTTC	CASSFRPAGDPYEQYF
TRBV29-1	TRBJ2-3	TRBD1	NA	TGCAGCGTCCTAAGACAGGGCCCAGATACGCAGTATTTT	CSVLRQGPDTQYF
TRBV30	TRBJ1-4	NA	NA	TGTGCCTGGAGTCGACCGGGGAGTGAAAAACTGTTTTTT	CAWSRPGSEKLFF
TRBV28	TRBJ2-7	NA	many	TGTGCCAGCAGTGGTTCACGGGCAGGTGGCCACTACGAACAGTACTTC	CASSGSRAGGHYEQYF
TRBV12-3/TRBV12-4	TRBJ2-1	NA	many	TGTGCCAGCAACTTGGACTTCTACAATGAGCAGTTCTTC	CASNLDFYNEQFF